Presented here are 13 T cell receptor beta chains from one specimen sequenced in a study of blood T cells in healthy people across ages. It was with a sample-barcoded 5' primer and a J-beta primer mix that a second PCR of about 6 to 12 cycles was run. TCRdb analysed the 5' RACE reads with MiXCR anew, one entry per CDR3 protein. The sample has some 1.5 million distinct CDR3 sequences, about 30% seen once. The specimen was blood. These TCRs come from a woman in her 30s in good health.

The sample holds one count of this clonotype. The CDR3 coding sequence is TGTGCCAGCAGATCCCGGGTGGTCACTGAAGCTTTCTTT. This translates into CASRSRVVTEAFF. The rearrangement links TRBV6-1 to TRBJ1-1; D is undetermined. Germline V CDR1 and CDR2: MNHNS, SASEGT. Trimming stripped 6 bases from V and 4 bases from J, with 12 bases between. The CDR3 spans 13 residues.

Points on this clonotype: At one boundary the junction diverges from the germline segment, which might be a read error. V usage is TRBV6-1 and J usage is TRBJ1-1; weak D call: TRBD1 (6 bases). The germline V gene has CDR1 MNHNS and CDR2 SASEGT. There are 14 residues in the CDR3. CDR3 residues: CASGEDRLNTEAFF. The DNA of the CDR3 is TGTGCCAGCGGTGAGGACAGATTGAACACTGAAGCTTTCTTT.

This clonotype occurred many times. Written as DNA, the CDR3 is TGCGCCAGCCGGGGATCGGGCTACGAGCAGTACTTC. Its protein product is CASRGSGYEQYF. V gene TRBV5-1 combines with J gene TRBJ2-7, with a tentative D call TRBD2 (5 bases). The germline gives CDR1 SGHRS, CDR2 YFSETQ. The CDR3 extends over 12 amino acids. With 7 bases removed from V and 3 bases from J, the gap between germline ends came to 11 bases.

As concerns this clonotype: This may come from a read error, since a much larger clone is one base off. The rearrangement joins TRBV10-3 to TRBJ2-7, with D possibly TRBD1 on 5 matching bases. V lost 3 bases, J lost 5 bases, and 20 bases lay in between. The CDR3 has 16 residues. CDR1 and CDR2 from the germline V gene are ENHRY and SYGVKD. CDR3 coding DNA: TGTGCCATCAGTGACCTTGGGCAGGGTTTCGTGAACGAGCAGTACTTC. It encodes CAISDLGQGFVNEQYF.

Here the CDR3 DNA reads TGCAGCGTTGAAGGGGGGGGGCAGTACTTC. Translation: CSVEGGGQYF. The chain links TRBV29-1 to TRBJ2-5, with TRBD2 matching over 7 bases. V was clipped by 1 base and J by 11 bases; unmatched bases: 1. Germline CDR1 SQVTM, CDR2 ANQGSEA. The CDR3 spans 10 residues.

This clonotype appeared many times. The rearrangement links TRBV5-1 to TRBJ2-1, with 9 nucleotides matching TRBD2. The germline V gene encodes CDR1 SGHRS and CDR2 YFSETQ. V lost 0 bases, J lost 6 bases, and 7 bases stayed unmatched. This CDR3 region has 16 residues. The CDR3 is CASSLVWTSEGNEQFF. Here the CDR3 DNA reads TGCGCCAGCAGCTTGGTATGGACTAGCGAAGGCAATGAGCAGTTCTTC.

The chain uses TRBV5-1 and TRBJ2-1; no definite D call. The CDR3 runs to 13 residues. V dropped 3 bases and J dropped 4 bases, with 8 bases sitting between them. Germline CDR1 SGHRS, CDR2 YFSETQ. CDR3 coding DNA: TGCGCCAGCAGCTATACAGAGTACAATGAGCAGTTCTTC. Encoded protein: CASSYTEYNEQFF.

This clonotype was counted only a few times. V is TRBV29-1 and J is TRBJ2-1; D might be TRBD2 (5 bases). Germline CDR1 is SQVTM and CDR2 is ANQGSEA. The length of the CDR3 is 14 residues. Trimming cost V 7 bases and J 7 bases, with 20 bases left between them. CDR3 bases: TGCAGCGCCTTTGGACTCCCGGGTCGGAATGAGCAGTTCTTC. Translated, it gives CSAFGLPGRNEQFF.

The genes are TRBV7-8 and TRBJ2-3; 16 nucleotides line up with TRBD2. The CDR3 has 19 residues. Losses at the gene ends were 6 bases for V and 2 bases for J; bases not matched to a gene: 11. Germline assignment: CDR1 SGHVS and CDR2 FQNEAQ. DNA of the CDR3: TGTGCCAGCAGGCCTTCCGGGACTAGCGGGAGGGCCGTCACAGATACGCAGTATTTT. The encoded protein is CASRPSGTSGRAVTDTQYF.

This clonotype was found a few times. This chain connects TRBV12-3 or TRBV12-4 to TRBJ1-2, with TRBD1 matching over 9 bases. The V gene end was trimmed by 4 bases and the J gene end by 6 bases; junction bases not matched to a gene: 9. This CDR3 spans 15 amino acids. The CDR3 region has the DNA TGTGCCAGCAGTTCTCTGGACAGGGGTGGGCATGGCTACACCTTC. Its translation is CASSSLDRGGHGYTF.

Details on this clonotype: This sequence may be a read error, since a much larger clone differs from it by one base. The rearrangement links TRBV5-1 to TRBJ2-7; 8 bases fit TRBD2. The CDR3 totals 14 residues. Unmatched junction bases numbered 3, after V lost 3 bases and J lost 1 base. CDR1 is SGHRS and CDR2 is YFSETQ in the germline V gene. The CDR3 DNA is TGCGCCAGCAGCTGGGTAGCGGGGTCCTACGAGCAGTACTTC. This encodes CASSWVAGSYEQYF.

This clonotype was observed a handful of times. V usage is TRBV11-2 and J usage is TRBJ2-3; D is undetermined. Trimming cost V 5 bases and J 3 bases, with 12 bases left between them. This CDR3 has 14 amino acids. Germline V gene data show CDR1 as SGHAT and CDR2 as FQNNGV. The CDR3 loop reads CASSPEVGTDTQYF. CDR3 DNA: TGTGCCAGCAGCCCCGAAGTGGGGACAGATACGCAGTATTTT.

This clonotype came up a few times. The chain is built from TRBV7-9 and TRBJ2-7, with D unclear. CDR1 and CDR2 (germline): SEHNR, FQNEAQ (reference sequence). The CDR3 consists of 13 residues. V lost 5 bases and J 3 bases, leaving 11 bases between the germline ends. The CDR3 coding sequence is TGTGCCAGCAGCCTAGGACGATGCTACGAGCAGTACTTC. Protein sequence: CASSLGRCYEQYF. The full variable domain, with the rest looked up from reference TRBV7-9 and TRBJ2-7, is DTGVSQNPRHKITKRGQNVTFRCDPISEHNRLYWYRQTLGQGPEFLTYFQNEAQLEKSRLLSDRFSAERPKGSFSTLEIQRTEQGDSAMYLCASSLGRCYEQYFGPGTRLTVT.